The entry below gives a single TCR beta chain sequence along with its context. What it binds is not known. Measured with immunoSEQ multiplex PCR; TCRdb has only the in-frame clones, and not every one. The table records 600,000 to 750,000 clones, roughly 88% of them present only once. This entry is derived from a study of shared clonotypes between healthy human individuals. Germline trimming cut 6 bases from V and 3 bases from J; bases unmatched to any gene: 11. Germline values: CDR1 SGDLS, CDR2 YYNGEE. The CDR3 sequence is 15 residues long. Study outcomes and limitations: Naive subsets, compared against memory subsets, generally had larger estimated richness values. Clonotypes that were shared across four donors made up about 4.5% of naive CD4 clonotypes. Having only a few donors restricted how much genetic and exposure-history diversity was captured.

The sequenced sample was memory CD8+ T cells from PBMCs. As for subset: CD45RO+ cells pooled with CCR7-negative TemRA cells. The chain recombines TRBV9 with TRBJ2-7; 8 bases are shared with TRBD1. This clonotype originated in a man younger than 30 in good health. Some clones in this sample may be carry-over from other donors' samples. The CDR3 spells CASNAAGTGVYEQYF. CDR3 sequence (DNA): TGTGCCAGCAACGCCGCCGGGACAGGCGTCTACGAGCAGTACTTC.